The clone carrying this T cell receptor beta chain was counted at least ten times. Its antigen remains unidentified. The entirety of the isolated RNA underwent reverse transcription, so expressed TCRB transcripts were sequenced. Sequenced by immunoSEQ multiplex PCR; TCRdb stores in-frame clones only, minus some. Among 140,000 or so clones listed, less than 11% were seen once. The entry originates in a study of beta chain features in type 1 diabetes. Study-wide results and caveats: Whether HLA type affects TCRB rearrangement stayed undetermined in the present work. PCR, the amplification step, might favor shorter templates, equally in patients and controls. Because the template was cDNA, high-expressing cells might be over-represented.

V lost 4 bases and J lost 3; bases outside the gene matches: 5. The CDR3 is made up of 13 amino acids. Germline V gene sequence: CDR1 SQVTM, CDR2 ANQGSEA. This TCR was sampled from a man between 18 and 35 years old in good health. Sequencing input: naive CD4+ T cells from blood. The rearrangement links TRBV29-1 to TRBJ1-1; TRBD1 matches at 7 bases. The CDR3: CSVAEGAYTEAFF. DNA of the CDR3: TGCAGCGTTGCGGAGGGGGCTTACACTGAAGCTTTCTTT.